Detailed here is one T cell receptor beta chain. The CDR3 totals 20 residues. J lost 0 bases, V lost 3 bases, and 12 bases had no gene match. Germline-derived CDR1 and CDR2 are SNHLY and FYNNEI. This specimen comes from a study of CD8 T cells in Susac syndrome. Random hexamers were used to reverse transcribe the RNA input (about 0.45 to 1 ug). A multiplex approach, immunoSEQ multiplex PCR, amplified TCR beta CDR3 across 54 Vbeta and 13 Jbeta. TCRdb fed the immunoSEQ multiplex PCR reads into MiXCR, producing one record per CDR3 protein. The sample records over 130,000 distinct CDR3 sequences, 95% being singletons.

The source of this sequence is a human donor with Susac syndrome. The sample comprised CD4+ T cells from PBMCs. The V and J genes are TRBV2 and TRBJ2-4, with 12 bases that match TRBD2. The CDR3 DNA is TGTGCCAGCAGTGATCTAGAGCTAGCGGGGGGGAAGTTAGCCAAAAACATTCAGTACTTC. Protein: CASSDLELAGGKLAKNIQYF.